The 21 T cell receptor beta chains below come from one sample, sequenced in a study of blood T cell repertoires in COVID-19. Clones were sequenced by immunoSEQ multiplex PCR, and TCRdb holds only the in-frame ones, with some missing. The profile shows roughly 190,000 clones, around nine tenths of them singletons. Sequenced material: peripheral blood. Every receptor here comes from a middle-aged man with acute or convalescent COVID-19.

The J gene is TRBJ2-5, the V gene TRBV19; 8 bases are shared with TRBD2. J was trimmed by 4 bases and V by 5 bases; bases with no gene match: 3. Germline loops: CDR1 LNHDA, CDR2 SQIVND (reference sequence). This CDR3 has 13 amino acids. CDR3 sequence: CASSGTSGETQYF. Here the CDR3 DNA reads TGTGCCAGTAGTGGTACTAGCGGAGAGACCCAGTACTTC. The whole variable domain, remainder taken from reference TRBV19 and TRBJ2-5, is DGGITQSPKYLFRKEGQNVTLSCEQNLNHDAMYWYRQDPGQGLRLIYYSQIVNDFQKGDIAEGYSVSREKKESFPLTVTSAQKNPTAFYLCASSGTSGETQYFGPGTRLLVL.

The chain joins TRBV29-1 to TRBJ1-2; D might be TRBD1 (6 bases). V was cut by 3 bases and J by 0 bases, with 11 bases left in between. CDR1 is SQVTM, CDR2 ANQGSEA, per germline. The CDR3 contains 14 residues. The CDR3 nucleotides read TGCAGCGTTGAGTCAGGGGTAGCTAACTATGGCTACACCTTC. The encoded protein is CSVESGVANYGYTF.

The chain recombines TRBV20-1 with TRBJ1-5; D unclear. Germline V gives CDR1 DFQATT, CDR2 SNEGSKA (reference sequence). V was clipped by 6 bases and J by 9 bases, with 12 bases between them. This CDR3 spans 11 amino acids. Here the CDR3 reads CSARGNSPQHF. Here the CDR3 DNA reads TGCAGTGCCCGCGGCAATTCGCCCCAGCATTTT.

The chain has TRBV10-3 and TRBJ1-2; 7 bases agree with TRBD1. Germline V gene data show CDR1 as ENHRY and CDR2 as SYGVKD. The CDR3 extends over 14 amino acids. V gave up 6 bases and J gave up 4 bases; unmatched junction bases: 8. CDR3 loop: CAISPDRDGYGYTF. The DNA for the CDR3 is TGTGCCATCAGCCCCGACAGGGACGGCTATGGCTACACCTTC.

This clone was counted a few times. This chain uses TRBV5-1 with TRBJ1-1; 11 bases are a match to TRBD1. V trimming: 4 bases; J trimming: 4 bases; junction bases outside the gene matches: 3. Germline CDR1 is SGHRS and CDR2 is YFSETQ. CDR3 size: 14 residues. CDR3 coding DNA: TGCGCCAGCAGCGGGGACAGGGGGATCACTGAAGCTTTCTTT. It codes for CASSGDRGITEAFF. The full variable domain, its missing parts supplied by reference TRBV5-1 and TRBJ1-1, is KAGVTQTPRYLIKTRGQQVTLSCSPISGHRSVSWYQQTPGQGLQFLFEYFSETQRNKGNFPGRFSGRQFSNSRSEMNVSTLELGDSALYLCASSGDRGITEAFFGQGTRLTVV.

This chain joins TRBV7-2 and TRBJ2-5, with D uncertain. Germline V lookup: CDR1 SGHTA, CDR2 FQGNSA. This CDR3 region has 15 residues. Trimming shortened V by 3 bases and J by 5 bases, and 16 bases separated the two germline ends. Here the CDR3 DNA reads TGTGCCAGCAGCTTTAACTCTCCCCCTGAGGAGACCCAGTACTTC. It codes for CASSFNSPPEETQYF.

This chain uses TRBV25-1 with TRBJ1-6; 8 nucleotides match TRBD1. Losses at the gene ends were 3 bases for V and 9 bases for J; bases not matched to a gene: 7. This CDR3 contains 15 residues. The germline V gene has CDR1 MGHDK and CDR2 SYGVNS. The CDR3 loop is CASSDRAGGVSPLHF. In DNA form, the CDR3 reads TGTGCCAGCAGTGATAGGGCAGGGGGCGTTTCACCCCTCCACTTT.

The chain employs TRBV2 and TRBJ2-5, with 10 bases lining up with TRBD2. Germline V gives CDR1 SNHLY, CDR2 FYNNEI. V dropped 8 bases and J dropped 3; count of bases not matched to a gene: 3. The CDR3 loop spans 13 amino acids. The DNA of the CDR3 is TGTGCCAGCGTTCTAGCGGGAGAAGAGACCCAGTACTTC. Protein product: CASVLAGEETQYF. The full variable domain, completed using reference TRBV2 and TRBJ2-5, is EPEVTQTPSHQVTQMGQEVILRCVPISNHLYFYWYRQILGQKVEFLVSFYNNEISEKSEIFDDQFSVERPDGSNFTLKIRSTKLEDSAMYFCASVLAGEETQYFGPGTRLLVL.

This clone was counted a single time. The V and J genes are TRBV27 and TRBJ2-1; tentative D call: TRBD1 (5 bases). The CDR3 runs to 11 residues. CDR1 is MNHEY, CDR2 SMNVEV, per germline (reference sequence). The germline V and J ends were trimmed by 8 bases and 8 bases, with 10 bases remaining between them. The CDR3 here is CASAFRDEQFF. The CDR3 region has the DNA TGTGCCAGCGCGTTCAGGGATGAGCAGTTCTTC.

The V and J genes are TRBV4-1 and TRBJ1-5; 9 nucleotides agree with TRBD1. V lost 0 bases to trimming and J lost 7 bases; unmatched junction nucleotides: 7. Germline V gives CDR1 MGHRA, CDR2 YSYEKL. The CDR3 consists of 16 residues. The CDR3 DNA sequence: TGCGCCAGCAGCCAAGAAGCCGGGACAGGGAGACAGCCCCAGCATTTT. Protein sequence: CASSQEAGTGRQPQHF.

The chain couples TRBV5-6 to TRBJ2-7; D gene uncertain. V was clipped by 7 bases and J by 5 bases, with 16 bases between them. The germline CDR1 and CDR2 sequences are SGHDT and YYEEEE. The CDR3 sequence is 13 residues long. The CDR3 coding sequence is TGTGCCAGCCGACGGAGTTCTACTAACGAGCAGTACTTC. This encodes CASRRSSTNEQYF.

The chain is built from TRBV28 and TRBJ1-5, with 8 bases that match TRBD1. With 7 bases clipped from V and 6 bases from J, the junction kept 8 bases outside the gene matches. The CDR3 runs 14 residues. CDR1 and CDR2 from the germline V gene are MDHEN and SYDVKM. In DNA form, the CDR3 reads TGTGCCAGCAAACCCCAGGGGGCAAGTCAGCCCCAGCATTTT. Translation gives CASKPQGASQPQHF.

V gene TRBV28 combines with J gene TRBJ2-1; 7 bases match TRBD2. Per germline, CDR1 MDHEN and CDR2 SYDVKM. The CDR3 runs 17 residues. V dropped 6 bases and J dropped 0; count of bases not matched to a gene: 11. CDR3 residues: CASSSPAGTNSYNEQFF. In DNA, the CDR3 is TGTGCCAGCAGCAGTCCTGCCGGGACTAACTCCTACAATGAGCAGTTCTTC.

This chain uses TRBV24-1 with TRBJ2-5; possible D gene TRBD2, 5 bases. The CDR3 length is 15 residues. Germline V gene lookup returns CDR1 KGHDR and CDR2 SFDVKD. V lost 2 bases and J lost 5, with 14 bases in between. The CDR3 protein is CATSDSLGSQETQYF. The CDR3 nucleotides read TGTGCCACCAGTGATTCACTAGGCTCCCAGGAGACCCAGTACTTC.

The chain couples TRBV4-2 to TRBJ2-2; D gene ambiguous. V was trimmed by 2 bases and J by 5 bases, leaving 6 bases between them. Per the germline V gene, CDR1 is LGHNA and CDR2 is YNFKEQ. The CDR3 spans 13 residues. CDR3 DNA: TGTGCCAGCAGCCAACTAGGAACCGGGGAGCTGTTTTTT. Residues: CASSQLGTGELFF.

Comments on this clone: Different DNA sequences within this sample yield the same CDR3. The rearrangement joins TRBV5-4 to TRBJ2-5; D is perhaps TRBD1 (5 bases). There are 13 residues in the CDR3. Trimming removed 2 bases at V and 2 bases at J, with 7 bases between. Germline lookup yields CDR1 SGHNT and CDR2 YYREEE (reference sequence). CDR3 nucleotides: TGTGCCAGCAGCTTTAGGGGTCAAGAGACCCAGTACTTC. Translated: CASSFRGQETQYF. The full variable domain, its missing parts supplied by reference TRBV5-4 and TRBJ2-5, is ETGVTQSPTHLIKTRGQQVTLRCSSQSGHNTVSWYQQALGQGPQFIFQYYREEENGRGNFPPRFSGLQFPNYSSELNVNALELDDSALYLCASSFRGQETQYFGPGTRLLVL.

This chain links TRBV6-5 with TRBJ1-3; 9 bases agree with TRBD1. Germline V gene data show CDR1 as MNHEY and CDR2 as SVGAGI. V shed 8 bases and J 7 bases; nucleotides not matched to a gene: 9. This CDR3 has 14 amino acids. The CDR3 protein is CASREQGAWNTIYF. For the CDR3, the DNA is TGTGCCAGCCGCGAACAGGGGGCGTGGAACACCATATATTTT.

The chain is built from TRBV5-1 and TRBJ2-5; 7 bases agree with TRBD1. Germline V gene sequence: CDR1 SGHRS, CDR2 YFSETQ. The CDR3 sequence is 16 residues long. The V segment lost 2 bases and the J segment 4 bases; nucleotides outside the gene matches: 11. CDR3 region: CASSLPGPSGGETQYF. The CDR3 bases are TGCGCCAGCAGCTTACCCGGACCCTCAGGGGGAGAGACCCAGTACTTC. The full variable domain, with the rest looked up from reference TRBV5-1 and TRBJ2-5, is KAGVTQTPRYLIKTRGQQVTLSCSPISGHRSVSWYQQTPGQGLQFLFEYFSETQRNKGNFPGRFSGRQFSNSRSEMNVSTLELGDSALYLCASSLPGPSGGETQYFGPGTRLLVL.

The V call is TRBV9, the J call TRBJ1-6; D is unresolved. Germline CDR1 SGDLS, CDR2 YYNGEE. This CDR3 contains 14 residues. The V end was cut by 5 bases, the J end by 7 bases, with 13 bases between. The CDR3 DNA follows: TGTGCCAGCAGTGACCAGGACTGGAATTCACCCCTCCACTTT. It is translated as CASSDQDWNSPLHF.

The J gene is TRBJ2-7, the V gene TRBV28; D perhaps matches TRBD1 (6 bases). The CDR3 contains 13 residues. Deletions cut 9 bases from V and 1 base from J, with 13 bases between. Germline CDR1 reads MDHEN; CDR2 reads SYDVKM. The CDR3 protein is CASRIQGSYEQYF. Written as DNA, the CDR3 is TGTGCCAGTAGGATACAGGGATCCTACGAGCAGTACTTC.

The rearrangement uses TRBV5-6 and TRBJ1-6, with TRBD1 matching over 11 bases. CDR3 length: 14 residues. V was pared by 4 bases and J by 8 bases, with 2 bases of the junction left unmatched. Germline-derived CDR1 and CDR2 are SGHDT and YYEEEE. CDR3 DNA sequence: TGTGCCAGCAGCCTGGGACAGGGGGATTCACCCCTCCACTTT. Protein product: CASSLGQGDSPLHF.